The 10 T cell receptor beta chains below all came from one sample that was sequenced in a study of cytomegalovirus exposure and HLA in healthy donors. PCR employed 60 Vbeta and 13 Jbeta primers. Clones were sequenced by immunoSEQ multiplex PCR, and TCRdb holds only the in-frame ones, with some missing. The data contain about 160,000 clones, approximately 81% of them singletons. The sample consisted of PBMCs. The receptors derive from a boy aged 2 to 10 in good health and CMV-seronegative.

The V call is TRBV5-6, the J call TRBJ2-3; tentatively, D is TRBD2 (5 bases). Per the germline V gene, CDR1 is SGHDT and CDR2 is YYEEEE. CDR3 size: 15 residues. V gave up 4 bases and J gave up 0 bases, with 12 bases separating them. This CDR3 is CASSPTWESTDTQYF. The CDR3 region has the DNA TGTGCCAGCAGCCCTACATGGGAGAGCACAGATACGCAGTATTTT.

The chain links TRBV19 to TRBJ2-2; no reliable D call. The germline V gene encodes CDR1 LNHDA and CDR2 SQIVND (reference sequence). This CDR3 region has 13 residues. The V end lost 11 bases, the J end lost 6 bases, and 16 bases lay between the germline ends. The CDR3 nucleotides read TGTGCCTCCGAACGCTACGAGGCCGGGGAGCTGTTTTTT. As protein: CASERYEAGELFF.

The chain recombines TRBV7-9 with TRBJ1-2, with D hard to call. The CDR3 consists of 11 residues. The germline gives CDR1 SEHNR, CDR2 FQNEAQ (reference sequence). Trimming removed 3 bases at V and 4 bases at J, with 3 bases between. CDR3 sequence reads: CASSFGYGYTF. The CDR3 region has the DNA TGTGCCAGCAGCTTCGGCTATGGCTACACCTTC.

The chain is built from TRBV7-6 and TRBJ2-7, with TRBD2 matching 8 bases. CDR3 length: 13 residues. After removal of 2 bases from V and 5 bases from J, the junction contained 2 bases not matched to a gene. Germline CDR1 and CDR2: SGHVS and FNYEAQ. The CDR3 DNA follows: TGTGCCAGCAGCTTACCGGGGGGGGACGAGCAGTACTTC. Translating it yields CASSLPGGDEQYF.

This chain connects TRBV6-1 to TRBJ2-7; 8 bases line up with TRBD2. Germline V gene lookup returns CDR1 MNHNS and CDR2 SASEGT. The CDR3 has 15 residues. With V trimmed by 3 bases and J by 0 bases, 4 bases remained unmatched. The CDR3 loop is CASSDVAGSSYEQYF. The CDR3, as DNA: TGTGCCAGCAGTGACGTAGCGGGATCCTCCTACGAGCAGTACTTC.

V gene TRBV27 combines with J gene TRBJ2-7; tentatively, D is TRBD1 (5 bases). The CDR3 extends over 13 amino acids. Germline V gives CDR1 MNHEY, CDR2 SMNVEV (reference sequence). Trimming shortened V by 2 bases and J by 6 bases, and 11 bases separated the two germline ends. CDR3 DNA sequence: TGTGCCAGCAGTTTAGCCCAGGGCCCCGAGCAGTACTTC. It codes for CASSLAQGPEQYF.

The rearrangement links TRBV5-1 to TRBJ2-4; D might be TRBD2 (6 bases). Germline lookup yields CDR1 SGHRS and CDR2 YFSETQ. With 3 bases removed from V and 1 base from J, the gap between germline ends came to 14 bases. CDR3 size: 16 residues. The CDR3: CASSWGERGAKNIQYF. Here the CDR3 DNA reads TGCGCCAGCAGCTGGGGGGAGCGTGGGGCCAAAAACATTCAGTACTTC.

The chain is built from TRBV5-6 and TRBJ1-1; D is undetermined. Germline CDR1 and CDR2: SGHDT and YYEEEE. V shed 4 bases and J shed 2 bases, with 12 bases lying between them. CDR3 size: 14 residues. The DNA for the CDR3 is TGTGCCAGCAGCCCCCAACAGCTCAACACTGAAGCTTTCTTT. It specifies CASSPQQLNTEAFF.

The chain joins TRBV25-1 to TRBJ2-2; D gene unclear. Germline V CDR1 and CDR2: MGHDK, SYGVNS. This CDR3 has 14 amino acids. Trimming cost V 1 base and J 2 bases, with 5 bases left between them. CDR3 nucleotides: TGTGCCAGCAGTGAATGGAGAAACACCGGGGAGCTGTTTTTT. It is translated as CASSEWRNTGELFF.

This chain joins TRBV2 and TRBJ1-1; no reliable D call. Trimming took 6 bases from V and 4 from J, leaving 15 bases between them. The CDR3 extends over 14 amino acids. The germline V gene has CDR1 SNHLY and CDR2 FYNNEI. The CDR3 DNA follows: TGTGCCAGCAGGGGGATCTGGGGAGGCACTGAAGCTTTCTTT. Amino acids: CASRGIWGGTEAFF.